This T cell receptor beta chain was captured in a study of CD8+ T cells in alopecia areata. The CDR3 has 13 amino acids. CDR1 and CDR2 from the germline V gene are SEHNR and FQNEAQ (reference sequence). Between the trimmed V and J ends, which lost 5 bases and 6 bases, there was a span of 13 bases. This clone was recorded once. Extracted RNA was reverse transcribed into cDNA, the sequencing template. Profiling relied on immunoSEQ multiplex PCR, and the TCRdb table lists in-frame clones only, not all of them. Among roughly 150,000 clones listed, about 54% were seen once. The J gene is TRBJ2-5, the V gene TRBV7-9; D is uncertain. The sequenced sample consisted of CD4+ T cells sorted from blood. The clonotype comes from a human donor in good health. The CDR3 region is CASSVRIAQTQYF. In nucleotides, the CDR3 is TGTGCCAGCAGCGTAAGGATCGCGCAGACCCAGTACTTC.